What follows describes a single T cell receptor (beta chain). RNA totalling about 0.45 to 1 ug underwent reverse transcription with random hexamers. The amplification used immunoSEQ multiplex PCR on TCR beta CDR3; it spanned 54 Vbeta and 13 Jbeta. TCRdb itself ran the immunoSEQ multiplex PCR reads through MiXCR, one entry per CDR3 protein. There are over 100,000 distinct CDR3 sequences in the sample; about nine tenths occur only once, and 0.11% to 0.15% lies in the top ten. This entry is derived from a study of CD8 T cells in Susac syndrome. The study sequenced TCR beta in blood CD8+ and CD4+ T cells. The receptor comes from a human donor in good health. The sequenced sample was CD4+ T cells from PBMCs.

In nucleotides, the CDR3 is TGTGCCAGCTCACAGCTCCCCGGGGGAACTGGCGGGGAGCTGTTTTTT. Translated: CASSQLPGGTGGELFF. The chain couples TRBV18 to TRBJ2-2; maybe TRBD2 (6 bases). The V end lost 4 bases, the J end lost 7 bases, and 19 bases lay between the germline ends. The CDR3 extends over 16 amino acids. CDR1 is KGHSH and CDR2 is LQKENI in the germline V gene.